This T cell receptor beta chain derives from a study of T cells in Graves' hyperthyroidism and ophthalmopathy. The CDR3 sequence is 13 residues long. Germline V gene sequence: CDR1 SGHRS, CDR2 YFSETQ. Stable Graves' hyperthyroidism denoted no ophthalmopathy progression over 18 months. These patients, aged 18 to 65, had recently diagnosed hyperthyroidism lasting under 2 months. Researchers barred patients who had uncontrolled infection, other autoimmune disease, pregnancy or lactation. Amplification yielded TCR beta CDR3 regions, with RNA transcripts as the source. RT-PCR in the first round (using the HTBI primer set) targeted the TCR CDR3. TCRdb recomputed calls from the multiplex PCR reads with MiXCR, one row per CDR3 protein. The profile shows around 720,000 distinct CDR3 sequences, 30% to 40% of them singletons.

The chain couples TRBV5-1 to TRBJ2-7, with D hard to call. The J call is uncertain, as TRBJ2-1 better fits the DNA end. Sequences were obtained from blood. The sequence came from a middle-aged woman with Graves' hyperthyroidism. The CDR3: CASSRQGHNEQFF. DNA of the CDR3: TGCGCCAGCAGCCGTCAAGGGCACAATGAGCAGTTCTTC.